This T cell receptor (beta chain) was documented in a study of T cells expressing NK-cell markers. Study-wide context: The TCR beta repertoires originated in sorted CD3+CD56+NKG2C+, CD3+CD56+NKG2C- and CD3+CD56-NKG2C+ T cells.

This CDR3 has 15 residues. From its re-call of the 5' RACE reads, TCRdb lists each CDR3 protein once, without DNA. This sample contains 400,000 or so distinct CDR3 sequences. V and J are TRBV12-3 or TRBV12-4 and TRBJ1-1; the TCRdb call, TRBD1, lacks DNA for checking. The source is a woman aged 50 to 65 in good health. The sequenced material came from blood T cells: a sorted CD56 or NKG2C T cell subset, CD4+ or CD8+ T cells, or bulk PBMC T cells (not recorded which). The CDR3 region is CASGDSVGMNTEAFF.